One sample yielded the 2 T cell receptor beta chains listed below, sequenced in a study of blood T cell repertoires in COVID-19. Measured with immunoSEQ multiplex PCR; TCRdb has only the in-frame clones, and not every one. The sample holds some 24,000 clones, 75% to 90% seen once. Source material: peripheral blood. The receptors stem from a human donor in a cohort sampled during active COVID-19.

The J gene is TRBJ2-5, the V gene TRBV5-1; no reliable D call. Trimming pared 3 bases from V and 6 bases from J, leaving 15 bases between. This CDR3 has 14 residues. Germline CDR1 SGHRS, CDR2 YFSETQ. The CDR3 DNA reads TGCGCCAGCAGCTCGGGTGTCCGGGTTCAGACCCAGTACTTC. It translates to CASSSGVRVQTQYF.

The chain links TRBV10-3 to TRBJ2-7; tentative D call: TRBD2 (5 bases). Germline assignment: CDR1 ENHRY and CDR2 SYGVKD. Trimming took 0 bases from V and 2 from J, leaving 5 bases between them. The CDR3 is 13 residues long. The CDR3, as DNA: TGTGCCATCAGTGAGTCCGGGACCTACGAGCAGTACTTC. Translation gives CAISESGTYEQYF.